These 4 T cell receptor beta chains share one sample of origin, sequenced in a study of blood T cell repertoires in COVID-19. Clones were sequenced by immunoSEQ multiplex PCR, and TCRdb holds only the in-frame ones, with some missing. The sample shows 230,000 or so clones, 70% to 85% of them seen only once. Sequenced: peripheral blood. Receptors were obtained from a woman aged 35 to 49 who had recovered from COVID-19.

The chain links TRBV3-1 (or the pseudogene TRBV3-2) to TRBJ2-2; tentatively, D is TRBD1 (6 bases). This CDR3 is built from 15 residues. V was cut by 4 bases and J by 7 bases, with 16 bases left in between. CDR1 and CDR2 (germline): LGHDT, YNNKEL (reference sequence). In DNA, the CDR3 is TGTGCCAGCAGCCCAAAAAGGACAGATGGCGGGGAGCTGTTTTTT. Residues: CASSPKRTDGGELFF.

The chain is built from TRBV11-2 and TRBJ2-5; D possibly corresponds to TRBD2 (6 bases). The CDR3 has 13 residues. V lost 1 base, J lost 5 bases, and 8 bases lay in between. CDR1 SGHAT and CDR2 FQNNGV come from the germline V gene. As DNA, the CDR3 is TGTGCCAGCAGCTTAGCGGGGGTGGAGACCCAGTACTTC. Its protein is CASSLAGVETQYF.

V is TRBV11-2 and J is TRBJ2-1; D is possibly TRBD2 (5 bases). This CDR3 contains 15 residues. Germline CDR1 SGHAT, CDR2 FQNNGV. Trimming left V 1 base short and J 1 base short, with 8 bases between. The CDR3 nucleotides are TGTGCCAGCAGCTTAGCATCGGGGTCCTACAATGAGCAGTTCTTC. Translating it yields CASSLASGSYNEQFF.

The chain links TRBV5-1 to TRBJ2-7; 12 nucleotides align to TRBD2. Germline V gene lookup returns CDR1 SGHRS and CDR2 YFSETQ. The length of the CDR3 is 14 residues. The junction had 7 bases not matched to a gene; V was cut back by 5 bases and J by 7 bases. In nucleotides, the CDR3 is TGCGCCAGCAGATGGACTAGCGGGGCATATGAGCAGTACTTC. It translates to CASRWTSGAYEQYF.